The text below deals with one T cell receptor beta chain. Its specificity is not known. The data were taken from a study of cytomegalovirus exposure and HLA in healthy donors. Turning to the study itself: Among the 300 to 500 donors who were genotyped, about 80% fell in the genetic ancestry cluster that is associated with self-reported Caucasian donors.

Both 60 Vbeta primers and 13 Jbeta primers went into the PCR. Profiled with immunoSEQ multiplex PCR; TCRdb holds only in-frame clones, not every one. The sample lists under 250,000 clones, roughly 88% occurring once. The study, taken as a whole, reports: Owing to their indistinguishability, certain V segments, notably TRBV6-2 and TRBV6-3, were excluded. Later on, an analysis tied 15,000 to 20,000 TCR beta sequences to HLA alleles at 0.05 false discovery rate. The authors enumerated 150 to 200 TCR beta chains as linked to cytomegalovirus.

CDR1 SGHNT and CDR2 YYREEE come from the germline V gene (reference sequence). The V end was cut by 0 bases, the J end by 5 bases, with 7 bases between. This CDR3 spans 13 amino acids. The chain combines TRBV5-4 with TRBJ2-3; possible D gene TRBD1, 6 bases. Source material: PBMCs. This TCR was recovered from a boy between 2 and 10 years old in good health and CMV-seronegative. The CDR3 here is CASSLGGQDTQYF. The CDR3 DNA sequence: TGTGCCAGCAGCTTGGGGGGACAAGATACGCAGTATTTT. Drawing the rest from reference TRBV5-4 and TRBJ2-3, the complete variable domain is ETGVTQSPTHLIKTRGQQVTLRCSSQSGHNTVSWYQQALGQGPQFIFQYYREEENGRGNFPPRFSGLQFPNYSSELNVNALELDDSALYLCASSLGGQDTQYFGPGTRLTVL.